Shown below are 14 T cell receptor beta chains from a single sample sequenced in a study of response to subunit inactivated influenza vaccine. TCRdb independently ran MiXCR on the RT-PCR reads; one entry per CDR3 protein. The table has 500,000 to 750,000 distinct CDR3 sequences, 14% seen once. Sequencing used PBMCs from blood, obtained about 12 days after vaccination. All receptors derive from a man aged 45-65 years who received an inactivated influenza vaccine.

The chain uses TRBV20-1 and TRBJ2-1, with a tentative D call TRBD2 (7 bases). Germline CDR1 and CDR2: DFQATT and SNEGSKA (reference sequence). Between the trimmed V and J ends, which lost 4 bases and 8 bases, there was a span of 18 bases. The CDR3 runs 14 residues. CDR3 nucleotides: TGCAGTGCTAATACGGGGGGCTTTTGGGATGAGCAGTTCTTC. Its translation: CSANTGGFWDEQFF.

The chain is built from TRBV4-2 and TRBJ2-6; the D is unclear. From germline, CDR1 is LGHNA and CDR2 YNFKEQ. This CDR3 has 17 amino acids. V was cut by 0 bases and J by 0 bases, with 9 bases left in between. Here the CDR3 DNA reads TGTGCCAGCAGCCAAGAAGCCACAGACTCTGGGGCCAACGTCCTGACTTTC. Amino acids: CASSQEATDSGANVLTF.

V and J are TRBV7-9 and TRBJ2-3; D gene ambiguous. Germline CDR1 is SEHNR and CDR2 is FQNEAQ (reference sequence). The CDR3 runs 15 residues. Trimming shortened V by 4 bases and J by 0 bases, and 11 bases separated the two germline ends. The CDR3 sequence: CASSWTSSSTDTQYF. The CDR3 bases are TGTGCCAGCAGCTGGACGTCCTCTAGCACAGATACGCAGTATTTT.

This clonotype was observed a handful of times. The chain is built from TRBV29-1 and TRBJ1-1; D may be TRBD1 (6 bases). The CDR3 totals 13 residues. Trimming took 0 bases from V and 11 from J, leaving 16 bases between them. The germline CDR1 and CDR2 sequences are SQVTM and ANQGSEA. CDR3 in DNA: TGCAGCGTTGAAGATCTGGCAGGGGCAAGCGCTTTCTTT. Translated: CSVEDLAGASAFF.

V and J are TRBV20-1 and TRBJ2-5; unclear D gene. Trimming pared 3 bases from V and 5 bases from J, leaving 13 bases between. Germline assignment: CDR1 DFQATT and CDR2 SNEGSKA (reference sequence). This CDR3 region has 13 residues. The CDR3: CSARAPLVETQYF. CDR3 bases: TGCAGTGCTAGGGCACCTTTGGTGGAGACCCAGTACTTC.

Regarding this clonotype: Germline is not matched at one junction end, which may reflect a read error. The chain links TRBV7-6 to TRBJ2-7; 7 nucleotides align to TRBD1. Germline V gene data show CDR1 as SGHVS and CDR2 as FNYEAQ. The CDR3 totals 11 residues. The CDR3 here is CASSSTGELNF. CDR3 DNA sequence: TGTGCCAGCAGCTCCACAGGGGAGTTGAACTTC.

The chain's CDR3 is CASSLGRSSEAFF. CDR3 bases: TGTGCCAGCAGCCTAGGGAGGAGCTCTGAAGCTTTCTTT. The gene calls are TRBV3-1 and TRBJ1-1; D is uncertain. The CDR3 runs to 13 residues. Per the germline V gene, CDR1 is LGHDT and CDR2 is YNNKEL (reference sequence). The V gene lost 4 bases and the J gene lost 6 bases, with 12 bases spanning the gap.

The chain combines TRBV6-1 with TRBJ1-1; a weak D match, TRBD1 (6 bases). V gave up 6 bases and J gave up 5 bases, with 13 bases separating them. Germline V gene lookup returns CDR1 MNHNS and CDR2 SASEGT. The length of the CDR3 is 13 residues. The CDR3 loop reads CASRLQGGTEAFF. The CDR3 coding sequence is TGTGCCAGCAGACTTCAAGGGGGGACTGAAGCTTTCTTT.

This clonotype was seen a few times. The chain recombines TRBV5-1 with TRBJ1-2; TRBD1 matches at 7 bases. The CDR3 loop spans 14 amino acids. CDR1 and CDR2 (germline): SGHRS, YFSETQ. Trimming took 7 bases from V and 5 from J; bases not matched to a gene: 11. In DNA form, the CDR3 reads TGCGCCAGCGGACCGGGACAGATCCTATATGGCTACACCTTC. This codes for CASGPGQILYGYTF.

The table lists this clonotype with many counts. The chain carries TRBV29-1 and TRBJ2-6, with TRBD1 matching over 12 bases. The germline CDR1 and CDR2 sequences are SQVTM and ANQGSEA. CDR3 size: 16 residues. The CDR3 loop reads CTGTGGELDGANVLTF. CDR3 nucleotide sequence: TGCACGGGGACAGGGGGCGAGTTGGATGGGGCCAACGTCCTGACTTTC.

The chain combines TRBV29-1 with TRBJ1-2, with D unresolved. CDR3 length: 13 amino acids. The germline gives CDR1 SQVTM, CDR2 ANQGSEA. Trimming pared 4 bases from V and 10 bases from J, leaving 19 bases between. The chain's CDR3 is CSVVPRDRTVYTF. The CDR3 nucleotides read TGCAGCGTTGTCCCCCGAGACCGGACGGTCTACACCTTC. The variable domain in full, with the rest retrieved from reference TRBV29-1 and TRBJ1-2, is SAVISQKPSRDICQRGTSLTIQCQVDSQVTMMFWYRQQPGQSLTLIATANQGSEATYESGFVIDKFPISRPNLTFSTLTVSNMSPEDSSIYLCSVVPRDRTVYTFGSGTRLTVV.

The chain combines TRBV6-5 with TRBJ1-2; 8 positions agree with TRBD1. Germline V gene lookup returns CDR1 MNHEY and CDR2 SVGAGI. J was trimmed by 2 bases and V by 0 bases; bases with no gene match: 2. The CDR3 is 15 residues long. This CDR3 is CASSYSAGGNYGYTF. DNA for the CDR3: TGTGCCAGCAGTTACTCGGCAGGGGGCAACTATGGCTACACCTTC.

This clonotype has a count of ten or more. In DNA, the CDR3 is TGCAGTGCTAGACTAGCCGGGACCTACAATGAGCAGTTCTTC. Translating gives CSARLAGTYNEQFF. The V and J genes are TRBV20-1 and TRBJ2-1, with a weak D call TRBD2 (5 bases). This CDR3 region has 14 residues. V was pared by 2 bases and J by 2 bases, with 10 bases between. Germline assignment: CDR1 DFQATT and CDR2 SNEGSKA (reference sequence).

This clonotype was counted only a few times. J is TRBJ2-5 and V is TRBV5-4, with D perhaps matching TRBD1 or TRBD2 (5 bases each). Germline V lookup: CDR1 SGHNT, CDR2 YYREEE (reference sequence). Trimming left V 2 bases short and J 4 bases short, with 27 bases between. The CDR3 spans 19 residues. The CDR3 is CASSFPASGRIPPRETQYF. The CDR3 nucleotides are TGTGCCAGCAGCTTTCCGGCCTCGGGACGAATCCCCCCCCGAGAGACCCAGTACTTC.